The clone carrying this TCR beta chain appeared once. Its specificity is not known. Sequencing was performed with immunoSEQ multiplex PCR; in TCRdb, only in-frame clones are kept and a portion is missing. The sample shows about 91,000 clones, roughly 88% of them seen only once. During the collection period, no donor immune events like infections were recorded. The data originate from a study of identifying expanded T cells in peripheral blood. Findings and limits, study-wide: Variance in clone template counts between two-week samples significantly increased with total template count across all healthy donors. Technical replicates showed around 1.2 changed clones; around two weeks approximately 15; four weeks 19.

The TCR originated in a person between 18 and 75 years old in good health. Material for sequencing was blood.

This CDR3 is CASSEGRNRVQTQYF. The CDR3 bases are TGTGCCAGCAGCGAGGGACGAAACAGGGTACAGACCCAGTACTTC. This chain links TRBV9 with TRBJ2-5, with a possible D match to TRBD1 (6 bases). CDR1 and CDR2 from the germline V gene are SGDLS and YYNGEE. Deletions cut 3 bases from V and 6 bases from J, with 18 bases between. The CDR3 sequence is 15 residues long. Using reference TRBV9 and TRBJ2-5 for the parts outside the CDR3, the full variable domain is DSGVTQTPKHLITATGQRVTLRCSPRSGDLSVYWYQQSLDQGLQFLIQYYNGEERAKGNILERFSAQQFPDLHSELNLSSLELGDSALYFCASSEGRNRVQTQYFGPGTRLLVL.